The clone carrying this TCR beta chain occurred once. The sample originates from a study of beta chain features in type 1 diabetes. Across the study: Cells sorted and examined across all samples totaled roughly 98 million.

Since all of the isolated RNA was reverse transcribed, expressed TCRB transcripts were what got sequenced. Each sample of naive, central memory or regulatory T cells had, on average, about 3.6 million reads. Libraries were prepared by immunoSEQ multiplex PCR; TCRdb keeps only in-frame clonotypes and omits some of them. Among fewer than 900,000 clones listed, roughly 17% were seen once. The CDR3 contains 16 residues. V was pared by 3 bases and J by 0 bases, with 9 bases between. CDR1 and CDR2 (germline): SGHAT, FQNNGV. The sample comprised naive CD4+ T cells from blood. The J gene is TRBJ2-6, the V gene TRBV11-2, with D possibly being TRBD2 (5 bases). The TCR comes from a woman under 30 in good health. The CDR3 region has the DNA TGTGCCAGCAGCTTCCTTGGACTCTCTGGGGCCAACGTCCTGACTTTC. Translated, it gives CASSFLGLSGANVLTF.